The source of this T cell receptor beta chain is a study of radiation and T cells in renal cell carcinoma. The CDR3 is made up of 14 amino acids. V was clipped by 1 base and J by 2 bases, with 5 bases between them. CDR1 is SGHAT, CDR2 FQNNGV, per germline. This table comes from immunoSEQ multiplex PCR, and its TCRdb copy is limited to in-frame clones, with some not included. The sample contains about 130,000 clones, 65% to 85% of which appear only once. Sample time point: blood 2 weeks post-SBRT. This sample's treatment: 15 Gy SBRT to primary tumor, nephrectomy 4 weeks later. The clonotype originates from a man aged 45-65 years with renal cell carcinoma. The sample here was blood, taken from a patient whose treatment included radiotherapy and nephrectomy. The J gene is TRBJ2-2, the V gene TRBV11-2, with unresolved D. The CDR3 sequence is CASSLGFNTGELFF. The CDR3 DNA follows: TGTGCCAGCAGCTTAGGATTCAACACCGGGGAGCTGTTTTTT.